This TCR beta chain was found in a study of shared clonotypes between healthy human individuals. Study observations and caveats: Sampling used blood alone; tissue repertoires probably differ.

This CDR3 has 12 amino acids. Trimming pared 7 bases from V and 5 bases from J, leaving 11 bases between. The V gene's germline CDR1 is LGHNA and CDR2 YNFKEQ. A word on this clone: The antigen is not known.

Sequenced by immunoSEQ multiplex PCR; TCRdb stores in-frame clones only, minus some. Seen here are roughly 1 million clones, roughly 80% observed once, and the top ten hold roughly 1.4%. Sample: memory CD4+ T cells sorted from blood. Subset of the sample: CD45RA-negative fraction. The J gene is TRBJ2-5, the V gene TRBV4-2, with D unresolved. The sequence came from a man younger than 30 in good health. CDR3 in DNA: TGTGCCAGCACCTCCAAGAGGGAGACCCAGTACTTC. Its translation is CASTSKRETQYF.